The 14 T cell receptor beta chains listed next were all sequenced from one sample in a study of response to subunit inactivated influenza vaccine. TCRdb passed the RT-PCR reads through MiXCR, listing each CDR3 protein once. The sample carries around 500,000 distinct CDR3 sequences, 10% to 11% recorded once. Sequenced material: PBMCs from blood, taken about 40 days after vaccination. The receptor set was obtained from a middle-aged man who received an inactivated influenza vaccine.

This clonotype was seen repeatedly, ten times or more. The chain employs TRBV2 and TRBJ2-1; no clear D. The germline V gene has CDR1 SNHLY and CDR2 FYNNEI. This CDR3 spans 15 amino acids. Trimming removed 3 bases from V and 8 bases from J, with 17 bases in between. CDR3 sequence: CASSDTAAASDEQFF. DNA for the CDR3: TGTGCCAGCAGTGATACCGCAGCCGCGTCGGATGAGCAGTTCTTC.

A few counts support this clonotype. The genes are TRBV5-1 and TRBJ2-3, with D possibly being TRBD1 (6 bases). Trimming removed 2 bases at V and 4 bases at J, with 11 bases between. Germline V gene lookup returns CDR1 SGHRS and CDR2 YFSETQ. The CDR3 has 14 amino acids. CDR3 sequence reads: CASSLENRADTQYF. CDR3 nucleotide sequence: TGCGCCAGCAGCTTAGAAAACAGGGCAGATACGCAGTATTTT.

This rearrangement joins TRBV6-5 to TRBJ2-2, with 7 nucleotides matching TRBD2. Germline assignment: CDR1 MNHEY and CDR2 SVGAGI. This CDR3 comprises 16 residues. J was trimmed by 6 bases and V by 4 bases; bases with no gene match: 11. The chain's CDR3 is CASSLFGRAFSGELFF. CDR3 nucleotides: TGTGCCAGCAGTTTATTTGGGAGGGCTTTCTCCGGGGAGCTGTTTTTT.

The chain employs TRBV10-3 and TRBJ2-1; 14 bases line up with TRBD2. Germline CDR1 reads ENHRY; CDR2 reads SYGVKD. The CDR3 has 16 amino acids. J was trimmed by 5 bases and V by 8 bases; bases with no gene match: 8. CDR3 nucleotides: TGTGCCATCGGTAGACTAGCGGGAGGGAACGACAATGAGCAGTTCTTC. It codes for CAIGRLAGGNDNEQFF.

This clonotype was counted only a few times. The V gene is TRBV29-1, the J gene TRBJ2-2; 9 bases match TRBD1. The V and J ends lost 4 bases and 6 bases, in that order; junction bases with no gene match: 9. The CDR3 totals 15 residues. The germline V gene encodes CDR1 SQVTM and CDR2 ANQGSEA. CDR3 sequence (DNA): TGCAGCGTTGGACGCACAGGGGGCATATCCGGGGAGCTGTTTTTT. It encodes CSVGRTGGISGELFF.

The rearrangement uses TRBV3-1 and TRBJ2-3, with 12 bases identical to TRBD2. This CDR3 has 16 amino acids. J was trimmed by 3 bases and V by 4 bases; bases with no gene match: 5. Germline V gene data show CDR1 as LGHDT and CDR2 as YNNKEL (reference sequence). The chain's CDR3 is CASSPTSGGLTDTQYF. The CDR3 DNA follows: TGTGCCAGCAGCCCGACTAGCGGGGGCCTGACAGATACGCAGTATTTT.

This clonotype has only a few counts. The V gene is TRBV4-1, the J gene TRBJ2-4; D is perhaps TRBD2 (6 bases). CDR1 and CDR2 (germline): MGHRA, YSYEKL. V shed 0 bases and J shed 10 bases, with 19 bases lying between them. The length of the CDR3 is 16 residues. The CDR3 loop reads CASSQEGPNSGGIQYF. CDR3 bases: TGCGCCAGCAGCCAAGAAGGACCTAATAGCGGTGGGATTCAGTACTTC.

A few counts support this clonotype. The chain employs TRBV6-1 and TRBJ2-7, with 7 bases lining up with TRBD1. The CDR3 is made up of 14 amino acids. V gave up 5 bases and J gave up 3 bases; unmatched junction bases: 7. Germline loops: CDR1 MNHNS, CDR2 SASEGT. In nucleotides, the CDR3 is TGTGCCAGCAGTACCCCGGGACAGATCTACGAGCAGTACTTC. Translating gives CASSTPGQIYEQYF.

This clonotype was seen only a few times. CDR3 loop: CASSWVLNYGYTF. The CDR3 DNA follows: TGTGCCAGCAGTTGGGTCCTTAACTATGGCTACACCTTC. The V and J genes are TRBV12-3 or TRBV12-4 and TRBJ1-2; D remains ambiguous. The CDR3 sequence is 13 residues long. V gave up 4 bases and J gave up 1 base, with 7 bases separating them.

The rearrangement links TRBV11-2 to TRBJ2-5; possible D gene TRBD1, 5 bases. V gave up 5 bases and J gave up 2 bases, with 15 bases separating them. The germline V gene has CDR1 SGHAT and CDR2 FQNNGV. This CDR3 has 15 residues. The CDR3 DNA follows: TGTGCCAGCAGCAACCTTAGGGGCCGGCAAGAGACCCAGTACTTC. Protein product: CASSNLRGRQETQYF. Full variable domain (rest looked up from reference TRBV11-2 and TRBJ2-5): EAGVAQSPRYKIIEKRQSVAFWCNPISGHATLYWYQQILGQGPKLLIQFQNNGVVDDSQLPKDRFSAERLKGVDSTLKIQPAKLEDSAVYLCASSNLRGRQETQYFGPGTRLLVL.

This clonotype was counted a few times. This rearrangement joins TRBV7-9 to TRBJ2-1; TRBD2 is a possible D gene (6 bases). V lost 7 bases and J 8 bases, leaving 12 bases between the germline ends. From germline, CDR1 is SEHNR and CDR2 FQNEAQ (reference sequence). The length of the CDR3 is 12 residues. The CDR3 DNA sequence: TGTGCCAGCACCGTACTAGCCGATGAGCAGTTCTTC. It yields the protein CASTVLADEQFF.

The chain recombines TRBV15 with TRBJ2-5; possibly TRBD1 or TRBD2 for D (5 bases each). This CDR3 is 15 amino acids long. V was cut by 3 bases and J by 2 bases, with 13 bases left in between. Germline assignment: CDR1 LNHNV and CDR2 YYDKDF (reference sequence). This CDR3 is CATSRTGRPQETQYF. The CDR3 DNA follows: TGTGCCACCAGCAGGACGGGACGCCCACAAGAGACCCAGTACTTC.

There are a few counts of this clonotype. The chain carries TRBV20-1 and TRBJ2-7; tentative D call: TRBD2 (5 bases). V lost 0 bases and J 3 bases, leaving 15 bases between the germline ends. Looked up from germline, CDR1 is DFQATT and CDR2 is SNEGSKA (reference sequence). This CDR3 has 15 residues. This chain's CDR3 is CSARDGRTGSYEQYF. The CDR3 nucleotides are TGCAGTGCTAGAGATGGTAGAACGGGGAGCTACGAGCAGTACTTC.

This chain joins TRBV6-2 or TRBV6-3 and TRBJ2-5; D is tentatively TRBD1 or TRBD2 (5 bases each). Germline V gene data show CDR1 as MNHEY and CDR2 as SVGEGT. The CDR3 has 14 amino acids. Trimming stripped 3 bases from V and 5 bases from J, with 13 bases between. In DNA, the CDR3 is TGTGCCAGCAGTTATACCGGGACGAGGGAGACCCAGTACTTC. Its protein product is CASSYTGTRETQYF.